Described below is a single TCR beta chain sequence and its context. This CDR3 is built from 14 residues. Trimming removed 0 bases at V and 1 base at J, with 6 bases between. Germline CDR1 LGHDT, CDR2 YNNKEL (reference sequence). Original processing notes: Quantification of nucleated cells was approximated via reference gene primer amplification. Here immunoSEQ multiplex PCR was the method, and the copy in TCRdb shows in-frame clones only, minus some. The V and J calls and clone size were taken over from that table, and D and trimming were inferred from the DNA. The sample lists under 300,000 clones, roughly nine tenths occurring once. The entry originates in a study of blood T cell repertoires in COVID-19. In the study overall: Samples came from the United States, Italy and Spain, spanning acute and convalescent COVID-19. PBMCs, B-cell-depleted T cells, or T cells were the source of the cDNA or gDNA that made up the material.

Specimen: peripheral blood. The V call is TRBV3-1 (or the pseudogene TRBV3-2), the J call TRBJ1-2; D uncertain. The sequence was obtained from a man aged 45-60 years with acute or convalescent COVID-19. Written as DNA, the CDR3 is TGTGCCAGCAGCCAAGATCTAGGTAACTATGGCTACACCTTC. It translates to CASSQDLGNYGYTF.